A selection of T cell receptor beta chains follows, all from one sample in a study of blood T cell repertoires in COVID-19. Generated by immunoSEQ multiplex PCR, the TCRdb table keeps only in-frame clones and is missing some. The table has about 350,000 clones, around nine tenths seen once. Sample: peripheral blood. The receptors stem from a woman in her fifties or sixties with COVID-19, enrolled during active disease. The CDR3 runs from the conserved cysteine through the conserved F or W. D genes are given only for firm matches. For some rows the clone size is stated as once, few or many, or as a class when expanded; others skip it.

>TRBV5-1|-|TRBJ2-7|-
TGCGCCAGCAGCCATGAGCCGATCACGACGGGGTCCTACGAGCAGTACTTC
CASSHEPITTGSYEQYF
>TRBV18|-|TRBJ1-3|TRBD1
TGTGCCAGCTCGGGAGCCGGGACAGGGTTCGCTGGAAACACCATATATTTT
CASSGAGTGFAGNTIYF
>TRBV4-1|-|TRBJ1-3|-
TGCGCCAGCAGCTCCCTATCACAGGGATCTGGAAACACCATATATTTT
CASSSLSQGSGNTIYF
>TRBV6-4|-|TRBJ2-1|-
TGTGCCAGCAGCGCCCGATATGGGAGCTATGAGCAGTTCTTC
CASSARYGSYEQFF
>TRBV20-1|-|TRBJ1-5|TRBD1
TGCAGTGCGCCGGACTCGGACAGGGAGCATTTT
CSAPDSDREHF
>TRBV7-9|-|TRBJ2-5|TRBD2
TGTGCCAGCAGCGTCGGGATAGCGGGGCAGAAGACCCAGTACTTC
CASSVGIAGQKTQYF
>TRBV14|-|TRBJ2-2|-
TGTGCCAGCAGCCAAGATCGGAACACCGGGGAGCTGTTTTTT
CASSQDRNTGELFF
>TRBV6-5|-|TRBJ2-2|TRBD2
TGTGCCAGTGAGGGACTAAGACCGGGTACCGGGGAGCTGTTTTTT
CASEGLRPGTGELFF
>TRBV9|-|TRBJ2-1|TRBD2
TGTGCCAGCAGCCCAACGGGGGGGGTCTCAGTTCCGGATGAGCAGTTCTTC
CASSPTGGVSVPDEQFF
>TRBV19|-|TRBJ1-6|-
TGTGCCAGTAGTATGGGGCAGGGGTTGTCTTCACCCCTCCACTTT
CASSMGQGLSSPLHF
>TRBV28|-|TRBJ1-5|TRBD1
TGTGCCAGCAGGTCGACAGGGGGAAGTCAGCCCCAGCATTTT
CASRSTGGSQPQHF
>TRBV11-2|-|TRBJ1-6|-
TGTGCCAGCAGCTCCCTCTTTGTAGGGGTAAATTCACCCCTCCACTTT
CASSSLFVGVNSPLHF
>TRBV15|-|TRBJ1-3|-
TGTGCCACCAGCCCCGACCGGGTTATCTCTGGAAACACCATATATTTT
CATSPDRVISGNTIYF
>TRBV3-1/TRBV3-2|-|TRBJ1-6|TRBD1
TGTGCCAGCAGCCAAGATGGGACAGGGTATTCACCCCTCCACTTT
CASSQDGTGYSPLHF
>TRBV9|few|TRBJ1-4|TRBD1
TGTGCCAGCAGCCCCAGGACAGGTCTGGCAACTAATGAAAAACTGTTTTTT
CASSPRTGLATNEKLFF
>TRBV5-3|-|TRBJ2-7|-
TGTGCCAGAAGCTCGCGCAGGGTACACGAGCAGTACTTC
CARSSRRVHEQYF
>TRBV30|-|TRBJ2-1|-
TGTGCCTGGGGAGAGAGGAATGAGCAGTTCTTC
CAWGERNEQFF
>TRBV29-1|few|TRBJ1-2|-
TGCAGCGTCTCAATTCCCGGGGGCTACACCTTC
CSVSIPGGYTF
>TRBV6-5|-|TRBJ1-1|-
TGTGCCAGTGGGAGCAGTGGTAGCACTGAAGCTTTCTTT
CASGSSGSTEAFF
>TRBV5-8|-|TRBJ1-1|TRBD1
TGTGCCAGCAGCTGGGACAGGGGAAGCACTGAAGCTTTCTTT
CASSWDRGSTEAFF
>TRBV25-1|-|TRBJ2-7|TRBD1
TGTGCCAGCAGTGAATTGGGGACAGTCGCCCTCGAGCAGTACTTC
CASSELGTVALEQYF
>TRBV9|-|TRBJ1-2|TRBD1
TGTGCCAGCAGCGACCGGGACAGAGCTAACTATGGCTACACCTTC
CASSDRDRANYGYTF
>TRBV3-1/TRBV3-2|-|TRBJ1-2|-
TGTGCCAGCAGCCAAGGAGGGTCGCGGTATGGCTACACCTTC
CASSQGGSRYGYTF